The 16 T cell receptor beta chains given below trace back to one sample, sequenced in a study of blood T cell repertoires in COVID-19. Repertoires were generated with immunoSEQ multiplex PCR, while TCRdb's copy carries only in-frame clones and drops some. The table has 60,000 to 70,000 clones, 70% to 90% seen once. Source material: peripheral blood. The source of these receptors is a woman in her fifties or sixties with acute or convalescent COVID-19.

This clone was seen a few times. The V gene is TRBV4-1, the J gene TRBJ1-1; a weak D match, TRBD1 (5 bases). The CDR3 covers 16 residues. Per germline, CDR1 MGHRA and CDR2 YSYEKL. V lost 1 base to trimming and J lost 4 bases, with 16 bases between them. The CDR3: CASSQVPPGTITEAFF. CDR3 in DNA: TGCGCCAGCAGCCAAGTTCCCCCCGGGACTATCACTGAAGCTTTCTTT.

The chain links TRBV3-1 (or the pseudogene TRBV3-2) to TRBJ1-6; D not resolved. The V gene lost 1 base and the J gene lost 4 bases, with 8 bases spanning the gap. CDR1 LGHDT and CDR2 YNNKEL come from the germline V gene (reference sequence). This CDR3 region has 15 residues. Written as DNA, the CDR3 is TGTGCCAGCAGCCAAGTACCGACATATAATTCACCCCTCCACTTT. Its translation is CASSQVPTYNSPLHF.

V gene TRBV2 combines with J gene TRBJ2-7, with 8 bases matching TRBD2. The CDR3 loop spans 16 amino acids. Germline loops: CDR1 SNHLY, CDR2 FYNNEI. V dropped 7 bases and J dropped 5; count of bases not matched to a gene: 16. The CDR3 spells CASNKRGRPSGHEQYF. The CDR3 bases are TGTGCCAGCAACAAGCGGGGGCGGCCGTCGGGACACGAGCAGTACTTC.

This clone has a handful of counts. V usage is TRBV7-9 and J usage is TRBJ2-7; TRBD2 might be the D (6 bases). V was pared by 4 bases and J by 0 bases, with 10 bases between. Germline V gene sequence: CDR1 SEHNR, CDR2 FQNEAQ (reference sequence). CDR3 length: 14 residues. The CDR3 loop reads CASSSTSLSYEQYF. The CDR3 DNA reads TGTGCCAGCAGCTCGACTAGTCTCTCCTACGAGCAGTACTTC.

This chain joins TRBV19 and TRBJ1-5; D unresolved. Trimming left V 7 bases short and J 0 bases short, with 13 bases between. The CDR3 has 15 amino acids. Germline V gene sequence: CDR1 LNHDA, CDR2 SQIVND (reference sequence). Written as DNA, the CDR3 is TGTGCCAGTACCCAGATGGAGTTTAGCAATCAGCCCCAGCATTTT. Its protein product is CASTQMEFSNQPQHF.

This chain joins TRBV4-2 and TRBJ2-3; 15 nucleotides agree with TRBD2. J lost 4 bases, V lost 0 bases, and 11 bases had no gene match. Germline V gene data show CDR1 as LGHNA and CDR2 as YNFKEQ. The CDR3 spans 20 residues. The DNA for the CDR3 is TGTGCCAGCAGCCAAGAGGCTGGACTAGCGGGGGGGCGGAGAGCAGATACGCAGTATTTT. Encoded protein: CASSQEAGLAGGRRADTQYF.

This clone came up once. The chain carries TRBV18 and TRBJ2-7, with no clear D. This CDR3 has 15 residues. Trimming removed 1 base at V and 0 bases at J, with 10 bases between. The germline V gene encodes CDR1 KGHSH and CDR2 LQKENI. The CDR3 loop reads CASSPLNSSSYEQYF. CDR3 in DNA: TGTGCCAGCTCACCACTGAACTCAAGCTCCTACGAGCAGTACTTC.

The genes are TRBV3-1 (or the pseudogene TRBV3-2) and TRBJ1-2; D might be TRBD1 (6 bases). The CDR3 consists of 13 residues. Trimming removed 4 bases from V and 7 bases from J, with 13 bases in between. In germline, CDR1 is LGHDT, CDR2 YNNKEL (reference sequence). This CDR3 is CASSPPGVLGYTF. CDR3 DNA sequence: TGTGCCAGCAGCCCCCCAGGGGTTCTTGGCTACACCTTC.

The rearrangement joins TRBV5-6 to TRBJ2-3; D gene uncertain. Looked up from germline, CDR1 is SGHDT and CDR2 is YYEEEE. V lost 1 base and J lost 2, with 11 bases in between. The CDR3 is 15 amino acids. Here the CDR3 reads CASSLLWPNTDTQYF. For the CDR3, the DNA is TGTGCCAGCAGCTTGCTCTGGCCGAACACAGATACGCAGTATTTT.

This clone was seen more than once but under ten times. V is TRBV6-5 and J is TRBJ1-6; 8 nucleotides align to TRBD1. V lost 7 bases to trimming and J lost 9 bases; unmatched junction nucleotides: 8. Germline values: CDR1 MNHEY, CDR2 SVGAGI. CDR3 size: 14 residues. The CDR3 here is CASTQGDRSSPLHF. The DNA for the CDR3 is TGTGCCAGCACCCAAGGGGACAGGTCTTCACCCCTCCACTTT.

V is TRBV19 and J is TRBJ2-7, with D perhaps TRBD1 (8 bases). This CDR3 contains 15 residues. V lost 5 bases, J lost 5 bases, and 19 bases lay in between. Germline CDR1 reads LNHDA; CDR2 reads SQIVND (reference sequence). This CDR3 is CASSRTGRVKDEQYF. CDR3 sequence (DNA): TGTGCCAGTAGTCGGACAGGGAGGGTGAAGGACGAGCAGTACTTC.

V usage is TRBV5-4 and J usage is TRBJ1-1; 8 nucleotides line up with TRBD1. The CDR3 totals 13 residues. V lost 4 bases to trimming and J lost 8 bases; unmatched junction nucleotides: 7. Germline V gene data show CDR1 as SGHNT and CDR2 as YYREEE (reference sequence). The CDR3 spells CASSQGTGDEAFF. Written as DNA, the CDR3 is TGTGCCAGCAGCCAAGGGACAGGCGACGAAGCTTTCTTT.

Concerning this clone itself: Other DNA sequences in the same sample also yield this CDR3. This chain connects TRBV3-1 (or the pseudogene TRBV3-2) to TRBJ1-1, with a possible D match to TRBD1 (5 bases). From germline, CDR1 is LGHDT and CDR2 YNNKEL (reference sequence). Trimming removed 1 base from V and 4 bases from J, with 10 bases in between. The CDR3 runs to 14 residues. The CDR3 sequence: CASSQGQGGTEAFF. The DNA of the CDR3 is TGTGCCAGCAGCCAAGGTCAGGGCGGCACTGAAGCTTTCTTT.

DNA for the CDR3: TGTGCCAGCAGCGGTGGACTCCGGAGGAGCTATGGCTACACCTTC. Protein: CASSGGLRRSYGYTF. The chain carries TRBV7-2 and TRBJ1-2, with unresolved D. Trimming pared 5 bases from V and 4 bases from J, leaving 17 bases between. Germline CDR1 and CDR2: SGHTA and FQGNSA. There are 15 residues in the CDR3.

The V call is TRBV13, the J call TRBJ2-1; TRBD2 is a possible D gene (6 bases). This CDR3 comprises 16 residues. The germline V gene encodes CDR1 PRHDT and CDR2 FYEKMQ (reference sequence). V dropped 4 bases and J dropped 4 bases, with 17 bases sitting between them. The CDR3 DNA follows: TGTGCCAGCAGCTCCGGAGAAGGCGGGGTATACAATGAGCAGTTCTTC. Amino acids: CASSSGEGGVYNEQFF.

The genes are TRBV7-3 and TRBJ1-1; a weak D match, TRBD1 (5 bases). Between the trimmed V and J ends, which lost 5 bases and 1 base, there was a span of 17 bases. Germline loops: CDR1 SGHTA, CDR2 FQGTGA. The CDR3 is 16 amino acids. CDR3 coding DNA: TGTGCCAGCAGCCTCCGCCCGGGGGATCAGAACACTGAAGCTTTCTTT. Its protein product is CASSLRPGDQNTEAFF.